This T cell receptor beta chain was retrieved from a study of cytomegalovirus exposure and HLA in healthy donors. Broader study findings: Prior analysis indicated that the majority of TCR beta V segments exhibited productivity approximately 90% or approximately 30% of the time. It has been reported that TCR beta sequences accurately predicted the HLA-A and HLA-B alleles of most subjects.

CDR1 is SSHAT and CDR2 is FNYEAQ in the germline V gene (reference sequence). CDR3 length: 14 residues. About this clone itself: Its antigen is as yet unknown. The junction departs from germline at one end; a sequencing error may be responsible.

It was with 60 Vbeta and 13 Jbeta primers that the PCR ran. Method: immunoSEQ multiplex PCR; TCRdb's copy keeps in-frame clones and lacks some. The data show about 200,000 clones, 82% seen once. The material sequenced was PBMCs. This clonotype was sampled from a boy under 10 years old in good health and CMV-seronegative. This chain joins TRBV7-7 and TRBJ2-1, with unresolved D. DNA of the CDR3: TGTGCTAGCAGCTTAGGCGCCTCCGGGAATGAGCAGTTCTTC. Amino acid sequence: CASSLGASGNEQFF. Full variable domain (remainder filled in from reference TRBV7-7 and TRBJ2-1): GAGVSQSPRYKVTKRGQDVTLRCDPISSHATLYWYQQALGQGPEFLTYFNYEAQPDKSGLPSDRFSAERPEGSISTLTIQRTEQRDSAMYRCASSLGASGNEQFFGPGTRLTVL.